This entry lists 9 T cell receptor beta chains sequenced from one sample in a study of T-cell reconstitution after alpha-beta-depleted transplantation in children. As it was prepared, the TCRbeta library received unique molecular identifiers. TCRdb processed the PCR reads anew with MiXCR; each CDR3 protein has one entry. The sample has approximately 430,000 distinct CDR3 sequences; about 16% are singletons. The sequences come from PBMCs, mostly from graft donor cells, collected 360 days after TCRalphabeta/CD19-depleted stem cell transplant. These receptors came from a boy under two years old who had a stem cell transplant for Wiskott-Aldrich syndrome, so the T cells may come from the graft donor.

This clonotype was detected only a few times. The chain links TRBV3-1 to TRBJ2-5; tentative D call: TRBD1 (6 bases). The CDR3 sequence is 15 residues long. The germline CDR1 and CDR2 sequences are LGHDT and YNNKEL (reference sequence). Trimming took off 2 bases at V and 5 bases at J, with 15 bases between the two ends. Here the CDR3 reads CASSQMTGTKETQYF. The CDR3 DNA reads TGTGCCAGCAGCCAAATGACAGGCACAAAGGAGACCCAGTACTTC.

The chain couples TRBV29-1 to TRBJ2-5; 11 bases are shared with TRBD2. The germline V gene has CDR1 SQVTM and CDR2 ANQGSEA. The CDR3 has 15 amino acids. J lost 7 bases, V lost 4 bases, and 11 bases had no gene match. The CDR3 bases are TGCAGCGTTGGGGGATTAGCGGGAGGGCGAGGGACCCAGTACTTC. Translated: CSVGGLAGGRGTQYF. The whole variable domain, remainder taken from reference TRBV29-1 and TRBJ2-5, is SAVISQKPSRDICQRGTSLTIQCQVDSQVTMMFWYRQQPGQSLTLIATANQGSEATYESGFVIDKFPISRPNLTFSTLTVSNMSPEDSSIYLCSVGGLAGGRGTQYFGPGTRLLVL.

The rearrangement uses TRBV24-1 and TRBJ2-1, with D maybe TRBD2 (6 bases). CDR1 is KGHDR and CDR2 is SFDVKD in the germline V gene. V was trimmed by 3 bases and J by 3 bases, leaving 11 bases between them. This CDR3 contains 15 residues. CDR3 DNA: TGTGCCACCAGTGATCCCGGGACTTACTACAATGAGCAGTTCTTC. As protein: CATSDPGTYYNEQFF.

The rearrangement joins TRBV20-1 to TRBJ2-7; 12 nucleotides agree with TRBD2. V shed 1 base and J 0 bases; nucleotides not matched to a gene: 7. From germline, CDR1 is DFQATT and CDR2 SNEGSKA (reference sequence). This CDR3 has 17 amino acids. The chain's CDR3 is CSARGTSGRYPSYEQYF. The CDR3 DNA sequence: TGCAGTGCTAGAGGAACTAGCGGGAGGTACCCCTCCTACGAGCAGTACTTC.

This clonotype has ten or more counts. The chain combines TRBV12-3 or TRBV12-4 with TRBJ1-5; D perhaps matches TRBD1 (6 bases). V was trimmed by 4 bases and J by 6 bases, leaving 16 bases between them. The CDR3 contains 15 residues. The DNA for the CDR3 is TGTGCCAGCAGTTCCTCGTGGGGGGCCAGTCAGCCCCAGCATTTT. Protein sequence: CASSSSWGASQPQHF.

Only a few counts were recorded for this clonotype. The chain combines TRBV20-1 with TRBJ2-3; the D is unclear. With 3 bases removed from V and 1 base from J, the gap between germline ends came to 5 bases. Germline V CDR1 and CDR2: DFQATT, SNEGSKA (reference sequence). The CDR3 length is 12 residues. This CDR3 is CSARVGTDTQYF. The CDR3, as DNA: TGCAGTGCTAGGGTGGGCACAGATACGCAGTATTTT.

V is TRBV5-1 and J is TRBJ1-2; 9 bases line up with TRBD1. With 4 bases clipped from V and 8 bases from J, the junction kept 15 bases outside the gene matches. This CDR3 has 16 residues. Germline V gene sequence: CDR1 SGHRS, CDR2 YFSETQ. The CDR3: CASSNRDRVSSKGYTF. The CDR3 nucleotides read TGCGCCAGCAGCAACCGGGACAGGGTATCTTCGAAGGGCTACACCTTC.

This clonotype came up a few times. The chain is built from TRBV5-1 and TRBJ2-7; TRBD1 matches 9 bases. This CDR3 contains 15 residues. Trimming removed 4 bases from V and 4 bases from J; junction bases left unmatched: 9. The germline CDR1 and CDR2 sequences are SGHRS and YFSETQ. The CDR3 region is CASSVHRGPHYEQYF. CDR3 DNA: TGCGCCAGCAGCGTACACAGGGGGCCCCATTACGAGCAGTACTTC.

The genes are TRBV6-1 and TRBJ1-3; D not certain. Between the trimmed V and J ends, which lost 6 bases and 0 bases, there was a span of 9 bases. The V gene's germline CDR1 is MNHNS and CDR2 SASEGT. The CDR3 has 14 residues. CDR3 sequence reads: CASRRQVSGNTIYF. The CDR3 nucleotides read TGTGCCAGCAGGCGTCAGGTCTCTGGAAACACCATATATTTT.